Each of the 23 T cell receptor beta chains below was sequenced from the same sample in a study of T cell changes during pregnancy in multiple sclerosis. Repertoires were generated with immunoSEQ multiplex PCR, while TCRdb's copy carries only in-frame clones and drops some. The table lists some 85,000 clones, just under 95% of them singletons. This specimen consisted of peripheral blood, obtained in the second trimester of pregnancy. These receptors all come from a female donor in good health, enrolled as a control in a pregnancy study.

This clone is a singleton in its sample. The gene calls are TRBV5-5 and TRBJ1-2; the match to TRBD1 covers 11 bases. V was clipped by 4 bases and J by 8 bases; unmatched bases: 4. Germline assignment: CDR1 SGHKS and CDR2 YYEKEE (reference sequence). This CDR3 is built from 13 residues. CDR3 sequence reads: CASSPRTGGGYTF. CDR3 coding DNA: TGTGCCAGCAGCCCGAGGACAGGGGGCGGCTACACCTTC.

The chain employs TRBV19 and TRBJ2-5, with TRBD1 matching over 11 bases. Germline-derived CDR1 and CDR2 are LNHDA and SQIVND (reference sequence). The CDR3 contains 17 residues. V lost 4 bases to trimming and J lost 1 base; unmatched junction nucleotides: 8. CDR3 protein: CASSTGTGGFAQETQYF. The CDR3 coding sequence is TGTGCCAGTAGTACGGGGACAGGGGGTTTCGCCCAAGAGACCCAGTACTTC. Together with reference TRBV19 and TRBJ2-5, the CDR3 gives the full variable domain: DGGITQSPKYLFRKEGQNVTLSCEQNLNHDAMYWYRQDPGQGLRLIYYSQIVNDFQKGDIAEGYSVSREKKESFPLTVTSAQKNPTAFYLCASSTGTGGFAQETQYFGPGTRLLVL.

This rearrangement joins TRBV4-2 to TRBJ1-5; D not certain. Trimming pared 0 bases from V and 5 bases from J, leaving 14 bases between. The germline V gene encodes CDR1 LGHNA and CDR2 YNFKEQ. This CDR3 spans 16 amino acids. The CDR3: CASSQDLGRTDQPQHF. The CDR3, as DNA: TGTGCCAGCAGCCAAGATTTGGGCAGGACTGATCAGCCCCAGCATTTT.

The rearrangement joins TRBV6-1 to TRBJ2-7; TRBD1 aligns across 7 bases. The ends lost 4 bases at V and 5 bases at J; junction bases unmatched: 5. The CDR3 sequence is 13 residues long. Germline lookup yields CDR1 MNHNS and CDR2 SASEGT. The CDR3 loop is CASSVETGNEQYF. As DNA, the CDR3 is TGTGCCAGCAGTGTCGAGACAGGGAACGAGCAGTACTTC.

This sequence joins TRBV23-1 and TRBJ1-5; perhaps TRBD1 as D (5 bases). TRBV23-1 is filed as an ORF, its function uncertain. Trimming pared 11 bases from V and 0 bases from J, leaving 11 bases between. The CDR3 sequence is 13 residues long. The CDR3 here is CAGYRYSNQPQHF. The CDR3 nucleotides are TGCGCCGGATACAGGTATAGCAATCAGCCCCAGCATTTT.

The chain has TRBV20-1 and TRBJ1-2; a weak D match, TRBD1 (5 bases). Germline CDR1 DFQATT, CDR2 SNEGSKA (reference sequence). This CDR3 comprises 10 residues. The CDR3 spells CMSTEYGYTF. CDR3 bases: TGCATGTCGACAGAGTATGGCTACACCTTC.

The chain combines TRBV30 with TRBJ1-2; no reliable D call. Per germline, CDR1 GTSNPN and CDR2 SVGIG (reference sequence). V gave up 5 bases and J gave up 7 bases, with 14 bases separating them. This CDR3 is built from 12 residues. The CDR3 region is CAWGGTGFGYTF. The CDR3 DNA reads TGTGCCTGGGGAGGCACGGGCTTTGGCTACACCTTC.

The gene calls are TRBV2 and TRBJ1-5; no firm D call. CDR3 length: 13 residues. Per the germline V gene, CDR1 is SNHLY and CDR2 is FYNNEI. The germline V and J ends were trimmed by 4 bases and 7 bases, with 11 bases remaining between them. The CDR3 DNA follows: TGTGCCAGCAGTGTTGAGGGTTGGCAGCCCCAGCATTTT. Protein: CASSVEGWQPQHF.

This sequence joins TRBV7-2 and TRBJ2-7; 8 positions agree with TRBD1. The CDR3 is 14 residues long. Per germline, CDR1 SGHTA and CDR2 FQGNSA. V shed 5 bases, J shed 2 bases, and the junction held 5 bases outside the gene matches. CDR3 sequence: CASSIGTGPYEQYF. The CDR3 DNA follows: TGTGCCAGCAGCATTGGGACAGGACCCTACGAGCAGTACTTC.

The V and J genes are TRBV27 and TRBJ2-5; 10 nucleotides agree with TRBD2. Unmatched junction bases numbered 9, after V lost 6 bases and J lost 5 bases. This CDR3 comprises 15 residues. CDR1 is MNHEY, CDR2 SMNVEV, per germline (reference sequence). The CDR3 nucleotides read TGTGCCAGCAGACCCGGGACTAGCGAGATCGAGACCCAGTACTTC. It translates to CASRPGTSEIETQYF.

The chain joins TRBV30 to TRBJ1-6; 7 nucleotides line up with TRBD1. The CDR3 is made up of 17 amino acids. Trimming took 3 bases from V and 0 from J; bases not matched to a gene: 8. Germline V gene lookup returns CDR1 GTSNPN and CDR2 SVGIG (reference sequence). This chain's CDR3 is CAWRDLRDSSYNSPLHF. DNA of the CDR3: TGTGCCTGGAGGGATTTACGGGACAGCTCCTATAATTCACCCCTCCACTTT.

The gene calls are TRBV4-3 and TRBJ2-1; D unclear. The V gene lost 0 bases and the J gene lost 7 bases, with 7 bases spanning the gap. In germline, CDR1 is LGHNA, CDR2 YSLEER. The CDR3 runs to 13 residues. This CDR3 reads CASSQDLTNEQFF. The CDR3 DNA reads TGCGCCAGCAGCCAAGATCTAACGAATGAGCAGTTCTTC.

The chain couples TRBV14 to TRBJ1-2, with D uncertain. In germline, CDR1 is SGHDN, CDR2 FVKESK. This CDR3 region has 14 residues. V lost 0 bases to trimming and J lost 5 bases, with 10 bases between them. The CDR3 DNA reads TGTGCCAGCAGCCAAGAGTCGGTCTGGTATGGCTACACCTTC. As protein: CASSQESVWYGYTF. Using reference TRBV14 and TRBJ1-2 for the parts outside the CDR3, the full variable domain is EAGVTQFPSHSVIEKGQTVTLRCDPISGHDNLYWYRRVMGKEIKFLLHFVKESKQDESGMPNNRFLAERTGGTYSTLKVQPAELEDSGVYFCASSQESVWYGYTFGSGTRLTVV.

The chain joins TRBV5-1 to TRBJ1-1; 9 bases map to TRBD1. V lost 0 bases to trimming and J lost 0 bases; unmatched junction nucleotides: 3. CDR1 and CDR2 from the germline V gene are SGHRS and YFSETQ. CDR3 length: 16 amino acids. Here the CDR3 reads CASSLGTGAMNTEAFF. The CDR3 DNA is TGCGCCAGCAGCTTGGGGACAGGGGCTATGAACACTGAAGCTTTCTTT.

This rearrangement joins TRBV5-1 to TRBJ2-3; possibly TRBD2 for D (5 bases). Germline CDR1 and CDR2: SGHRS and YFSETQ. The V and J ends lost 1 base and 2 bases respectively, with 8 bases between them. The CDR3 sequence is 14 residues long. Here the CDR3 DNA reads TGCGCCAGCAGCTTGAGCGGCAACACAGATACGCAGTATTTT. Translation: CASSLSGNTDTQYF.

The CDR3 region is CSVGDRDRGPNTEAFF. The CDR3 DNA follows: TGCAGCGTTGGTGACCGGGACAGGGGTCCGAACACTGAAGCTTTCTTT. The chain has TRBV29-1 and TRBJ1-1, with TRBD1 identical over 10 bases. CDR1 and CDR2 (germline): SQVTM, ANQGSEA. CDR3 length: 16 amino acids. V shed 4 bases, J shed 1 base, and the junction held 9 bases outside the gene matches.

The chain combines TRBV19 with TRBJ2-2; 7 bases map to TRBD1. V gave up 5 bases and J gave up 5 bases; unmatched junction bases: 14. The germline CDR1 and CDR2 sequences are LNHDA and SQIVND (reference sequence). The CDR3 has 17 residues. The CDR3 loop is CASSSQRTGKITGELFF. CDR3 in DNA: TGTGCCAGTAGTTCACAACGGACAGGCAAAATAACCGGGGAGCTGTTTTTT. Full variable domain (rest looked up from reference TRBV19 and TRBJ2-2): DGGITQSPKYLFRKEGQNVTLSCEQNLNHDAMYWYRQDPGQGLRLIYYSQIVNDFQKGDIAEGYSVSREKKESFPLTVTSAQKNPTAFYLCASSSQRTGKITGELFFGEGSRLTVL.

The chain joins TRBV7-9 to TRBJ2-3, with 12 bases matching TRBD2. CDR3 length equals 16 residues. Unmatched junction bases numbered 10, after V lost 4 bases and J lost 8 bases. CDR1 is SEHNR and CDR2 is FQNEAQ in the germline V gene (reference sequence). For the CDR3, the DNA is TGTGCCAGCAGCTCGAGGGCTAGCGGGGGGGCAGGTACGCAGTATTTT. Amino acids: CASSSRASGGAGTQYF. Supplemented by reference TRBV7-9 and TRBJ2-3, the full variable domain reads DTGVSQNPRHKITKRGQNVTFRCDPISEHNRLYWYRQTLGQGPEFLTYFQNEAQLEKSRLLSDRFSAERPKGSFSTLEIQRTEQGDSAMYLCASSSRASGGAGTQYFGPGTRLTVL.

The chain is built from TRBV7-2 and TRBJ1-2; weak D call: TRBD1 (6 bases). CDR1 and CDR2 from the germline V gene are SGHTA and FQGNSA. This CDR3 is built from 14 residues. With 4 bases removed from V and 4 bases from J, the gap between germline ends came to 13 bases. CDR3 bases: TGTGCCAGCAGCTGGTCGGGGGGCTCCTATGGCTACACCTTC. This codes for CASSWSGGSYGYTF.

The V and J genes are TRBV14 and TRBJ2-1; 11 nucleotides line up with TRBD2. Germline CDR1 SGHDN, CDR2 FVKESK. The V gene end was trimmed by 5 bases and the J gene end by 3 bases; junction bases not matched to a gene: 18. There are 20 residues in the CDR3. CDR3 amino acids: CASSLLRAGASGGNYNEQFF. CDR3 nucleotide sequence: TGTGCCAGCAGCTTACTTCGGGCGGGCGCTAGCGGGGGGAACTACAATGAGCAGTTCTTC.

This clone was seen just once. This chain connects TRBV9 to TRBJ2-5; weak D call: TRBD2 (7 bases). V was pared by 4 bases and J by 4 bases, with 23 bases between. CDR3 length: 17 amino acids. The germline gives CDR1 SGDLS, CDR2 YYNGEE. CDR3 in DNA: TGTGCCAGCAGCACTAACCCCGAAGGGGGGGGCCTAGAGACCCAGTACTTC. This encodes CASSTNPEGGGLETQYF.

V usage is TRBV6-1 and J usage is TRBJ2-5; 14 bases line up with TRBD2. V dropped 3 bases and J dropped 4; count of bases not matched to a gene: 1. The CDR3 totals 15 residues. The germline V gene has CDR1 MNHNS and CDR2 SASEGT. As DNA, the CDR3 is TGTGCCAGCAGTGAGACTAGCGGGGGGGCAGAGACCCAGTACTTC. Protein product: CASSETSGGAETQYF.

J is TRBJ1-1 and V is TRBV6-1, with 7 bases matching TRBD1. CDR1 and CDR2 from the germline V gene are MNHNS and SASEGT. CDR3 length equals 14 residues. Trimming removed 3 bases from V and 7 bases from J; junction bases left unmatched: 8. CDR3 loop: CASSERQGDGEAFF. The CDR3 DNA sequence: TGTGCCAGCAGTGAGAGGCAGGGGGACGGTGAAGCTTTCTTT.